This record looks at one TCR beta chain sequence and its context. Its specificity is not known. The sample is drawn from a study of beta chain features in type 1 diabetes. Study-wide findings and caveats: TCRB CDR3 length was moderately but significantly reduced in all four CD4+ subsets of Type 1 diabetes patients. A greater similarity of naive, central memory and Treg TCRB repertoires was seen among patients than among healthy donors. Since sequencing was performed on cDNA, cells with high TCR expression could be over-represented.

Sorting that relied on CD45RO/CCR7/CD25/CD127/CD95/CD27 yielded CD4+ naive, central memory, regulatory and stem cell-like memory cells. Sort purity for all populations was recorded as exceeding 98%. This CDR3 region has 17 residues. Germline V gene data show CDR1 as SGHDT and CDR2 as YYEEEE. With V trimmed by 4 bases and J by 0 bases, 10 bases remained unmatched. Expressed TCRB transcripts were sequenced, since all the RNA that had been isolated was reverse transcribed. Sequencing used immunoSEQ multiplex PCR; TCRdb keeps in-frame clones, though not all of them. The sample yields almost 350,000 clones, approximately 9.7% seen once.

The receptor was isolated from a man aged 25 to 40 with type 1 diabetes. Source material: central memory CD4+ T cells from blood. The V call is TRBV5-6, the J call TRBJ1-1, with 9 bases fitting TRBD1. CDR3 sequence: CASSPTDRGLVNTEAFF. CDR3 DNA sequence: TGTGCCAGCAGCCCCACCGACAGGGGGTTGGTGAACACTGAAGCTTTCTTT.